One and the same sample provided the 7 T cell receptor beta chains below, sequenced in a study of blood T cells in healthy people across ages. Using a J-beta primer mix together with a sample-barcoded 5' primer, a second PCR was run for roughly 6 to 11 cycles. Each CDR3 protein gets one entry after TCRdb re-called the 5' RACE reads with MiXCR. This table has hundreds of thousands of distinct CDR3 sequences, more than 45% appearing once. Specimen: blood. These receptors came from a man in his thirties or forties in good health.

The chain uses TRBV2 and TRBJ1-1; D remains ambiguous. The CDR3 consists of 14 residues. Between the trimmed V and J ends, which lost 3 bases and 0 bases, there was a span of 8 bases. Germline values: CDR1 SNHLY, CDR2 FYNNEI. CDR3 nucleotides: TGTGCCAGCAGTGAGGTGCAGATGAACACTGAAGCTTTCTTT. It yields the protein CASSEVQMNTEAFF.

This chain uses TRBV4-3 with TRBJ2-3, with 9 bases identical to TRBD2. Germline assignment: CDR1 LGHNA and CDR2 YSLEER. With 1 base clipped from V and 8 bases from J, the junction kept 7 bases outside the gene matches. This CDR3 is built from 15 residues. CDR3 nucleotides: TGCGCCAGCAGCCAAGTGCTAGCGGGATCGGCTACGCAGTATTTT. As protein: CASSQVLAGSATQYF.

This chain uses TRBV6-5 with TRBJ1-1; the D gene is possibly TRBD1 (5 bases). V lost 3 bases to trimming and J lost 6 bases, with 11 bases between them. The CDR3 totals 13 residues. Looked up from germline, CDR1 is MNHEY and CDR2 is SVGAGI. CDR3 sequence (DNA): TGTGCCAGCAGTTATGCAGGGTTGTCTGAAGCTTTCTTT. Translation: CASSYAGLSEAFF.

Here the CDR3 reads CSVSFQGNTGELFF. Written as DNA, the CDR3 is TGCAGCGTTTCGTTTCAGGGAAACACCGGGGAGCTGTTTTTT. The chain joins TRBV29-1 to TRBJ2-2; a weak D match, TRBD1 (5 bases). CDR3 size: 14 residues. V was cut by 5 bases and J by 2 bases, with 12 bases left in between. Germline CDR1 and CDR2: SQVTM and ANQGSEA.

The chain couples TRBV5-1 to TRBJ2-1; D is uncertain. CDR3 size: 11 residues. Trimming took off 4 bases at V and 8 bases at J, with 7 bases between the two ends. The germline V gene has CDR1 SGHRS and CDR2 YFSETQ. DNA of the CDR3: TGCGCCAGCAGCCGTCAATATGAGCAGTTCTTC. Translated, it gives CASSRQYEQFF.

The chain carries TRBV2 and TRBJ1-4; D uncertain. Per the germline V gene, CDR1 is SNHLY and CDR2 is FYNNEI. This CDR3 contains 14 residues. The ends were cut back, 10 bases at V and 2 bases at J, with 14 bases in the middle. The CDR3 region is CAMTTGSTNEKLFF. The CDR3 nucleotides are TGTGCCATGACGACGGGGTCCACTAATGAAAAACTGTTTTTT.

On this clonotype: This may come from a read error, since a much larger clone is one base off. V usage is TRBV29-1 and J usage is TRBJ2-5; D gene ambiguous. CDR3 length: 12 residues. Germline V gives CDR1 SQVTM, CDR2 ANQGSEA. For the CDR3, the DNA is TGCAGCGCTGAAGGCGGCGGAGAGACCCAGTACTTC. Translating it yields CSAEGGGETQYF.